The 6 T cell receptor beta chains in this list originate from one sample, sequenced in a study of early T cells in non-severe SARS-CoV-2 infection. MiXCR, run by TCRdb on the 5' RACE reads, gives a single entry per CDR3 protein. The sample lists about 92,000 distinct CDR3 sequences; 14% were seen once. Sequencing was performed on whole blood. These receptors all stem from an adult who was a healthcare worker with PCR-confirmed SARS-CoV-2 infection or an uninfected control (not recorded which).

V usage is TRBV7-9 and J usage is TRBJ2-1; D might be TRBD2 (5 bases). The germline gives CDR1 SEHNR, CDR2 FQNEAQ (reference sequence). There are 13 residues in the CDR3. With 1 base removed from V and 12 bases from J, the gap between germline ends came to 13 bases. The CDR3 protein is CASSLGREDMQFF. Here the CDR3 DNA reads TGTGCCAGCAGCTTAGGTCGGGAAGATATGCAGTTCTTC. Full variable domain (missing parts from reference TRBV7-9 and TRBJ2-1): DTGVSQNPRHKITKRGQNVTFRCDPISEHNRLYWYRQTLGQGPEFLTYFQNEAQLEKSRLLSDRFSAERPKGSFSTLEIQRTEQGDSAMYLCASSLGREDMQFFGPGTRLTVL.

The gene calls are TRBV27 and TRBJ2-3, with D perhaps matching TRBD1 (5 bases). Germline CDR1 reads MNHEY; CDR2 reads SMNVEV (reference sequence). The CDR3 sequence is 13 residues long. The V gene lost 6 bases and the J gene lost 2 bases, with 9 bases spanning the gap. CDR3 bases: TGTGCCAGCAGGACAGAGATCACAGATACGCAGTATTTT. This encodes CASRTEITDTQYF.

The V call is TRBV7-3, the J call TRBJ2-3, with 8 bases identical to TRBD2. Germline V gene lookup returns CDR1 SGHTA and CDR2 FQGTGA. CDR3 size: 14 residues. Losses at the gene ends were 2 bases for V and 4 bases for J; bases not matched to a gene: 2. CDR3 residues: CASSLFGGADTQYF. The CDR3 DNA reads TGTGCCAGCAGCTTATTCGGGGGGGCAGATACGCAGTATTTT.

In its sample, this clonotype was seen a few times. The gene calls are TRBV28 and TRBJ2-6; D may correspond to TRBD1 or TRBD2 (5 bases each). The CDR3 is 15 amino acids. CDR1 MDHEN and CDR2 SYDVKM come from the germline V gene. V was clipped by 2 bases and J by 1 base, with 6 bases between them. CDR3 sequence reads: CASSLGGSGANVLTF. In DNA, the CDR3 is TGTGCCAGCAGTTTAGGGGGATCTGGGGCCAACGTCCTGACTTTC.

This clonotype was seen at least ten times. The rearrangement links TRBV7-6 to TRBJ1-1; TRBD1 matches at 10 bases. The length of the CDR3 is 18 residues. Unmatched junction bases numbered 9, after V lost 1 base and J lost 1 base. CDR1 is SGHVS and CDR2 is FNYEAQ in the germline V gene. In nucleotides, the CDR3 is TGTGCCAGCAGCTTAGGGATCGGACAGGGGGTAAAGAACACTGAAGCTTTCTTT. Encoded protein: CASSLGIGQGVKNTEAFF.

This clonotype was observed a few times. The chain employs TRBV11-2 and TRBJ2-5; D tentatively fits TRBD1 or TRBD2 (5 bases each). CDR1 is SGHAT, CDR2 FQNNGV, per germline. Trimming left V 4 bases short and J 9 bases short, with 15 bases between. The CDR3 length is 13 residues. CDR3 amino acids: CASSSTTRGAQYF. The CDR3 DNA reads as TGTGCCAGCAGCTCGACGACCCGAGGGGCCCAGTACTTC.